This TCR beta chain is drawn from a study of blood T cells in healthy people across ages. Points from the study as a whole: Across the age range, TCR beta diversity per million T cells fell in a roughly linear way.

The germline V gene has CDR1 SGDLS and CDR2 YYNGEE. This CDR3 is 15 amino acids long. The V end lost 4 bases, the J end lost 2 bases, and 13 bases lay between the germline ends. A second roughly 6 to 12 cycle PCR used barcoded and J-beta primers. The yield of each sample was at least 2.5 million CDR3-containing paired-end reads. TCRdb re-called the 5' RACE reads with MiXCR, one entry per CDR3 protein. The sample lists around 1.5 million distinct CDR3 sequences, 34% occurring once. In the case of this clonotype: Antigen unknown. A clone one base away is much larger, so this may be a read error.

Each sample provided at least 5 micrograms of extracted total RNA. The chain joins TRBV9 to TRBJ1-5, with D perhaps matching TRBD1 (6 bases). Sequenced input: blood. The sequence was collected from a woman in her twenties or thirties in good health. CDR3 DNA sequence: TGTGCCAGCAGCAAGGGGGAATTGGGCAATCAGCCCCAGCATTTT. It encodes CASSKGELGNQPQHF.